Reported below is one T cell receptor beta chain. A much larger clone differs by one base, so this may be a read error. The TCRbeta library was prepared with unique molecular identifiers. TCRdb itself ran the PCR reads through MiXCR, one entry per CDR3 protein. The table records over 150,000 distinct CDR3 sequences, roughly 7% of them present only once. This entry comes from a study of T-cell reconstitution after alpha-beta-depleted transplantation in children. The CDR3 consists of 11 residues. Per the germline V gene, CDR1 is MNHNS and CDR2 is SASEGT. The sequenced sample was PBMCs, obtained before TCRalphabeta/CD19-depleted stem cell transplant. The TCR comes from a boy between 2 and 10 years old with acute lymphoblastic leukemia, due to receive a stem cell transplant. This chain joins TRBV6-1 and TRBJ2-7; D is possibly TRBD1 (6 bases). The CDR3 loop reads CPSRDTYEQYF. CDR3 bases: TGTCCCAGCAGGGACACCTACGAGCAGTACTTC.